The 10 T cell receptor beta chains presented below share a single source sample, sequenced in a study of blood T cell repertoires in COVID-19. This table comes from immunoSEQ multiplex PCR, and its TCRdb copy is limited to in-frame clones, with some not included. There are some 150,000 clones in the sample; roughly nine tenths occur only once, and 1.5% to 2% lies in the top ten. The sample was peripheral blood. The receptors were sampled from a human donor in a cohort sampled during active COVID-19.

The V and J genes are TRBV18 and TRBJ1-1; the match to TRBD1 covers 9 bases. Germline assignment: CDR1 KGHSH and CDR2 LQKENI. The CDR3 loop spans 17 amino acids. The V segment lost 3 bases and the J segment 3 bases; nucleotides outside the gene matches: 11. CDR3 in amino acids: CASSPKGTGRGDTEAFF. In DNA form, the CDR3 reads TGTGCCAGCTCACCGAAAGGGACAGGGAGGGGGGACACTGAAGCTTTCTTT.

Notes on this clone: This specimen includes other DNA sequences encoding the same CDR3. The genes are TRBV15 and TRBJ2-2, with TRBD2 as a possible D gene (5 bases). This CDR3 is 14 amino acids long. Looked up from germline, CDR1 is LNHNV and CDR2 is YYDKDF (reference sequence). V was clipped by 2 bases and J by 1 base, with 5 bases between them. For the CDR3, the DNA is TGTGCCACCAGCAGACGGGAGAACACCGGGGAGCTGTTTTTT. Protein product: CATSRRENTGELFF.

The rearrangement links TRBV6-5 to TRBJ2-3; 9 nucleotides match TRBD1. In germline, CDR1 is MNHEY, CDR2 SVGAGI. CDR3 length: 15 residues. The ends lost 6 bases at V and 3 bases at J; junction bases unmatched: 7. In nucleotides, the CDR3 is TGTGCCAGCAGCGACAGGGGGTATGAGACAGATACGCAGTATTTT. Its translation is CASSDRGYETDTQYF.

The gene calls are TRBV6-5 and TRBJ1-3; D is undetermined. V lost 6 bases to trimming and J lost 5 bases, with 17 bases between them. The V gene's germline CDR1 is MNHEY and CDR2 SVGAGI. This CDR3 comprises 15 residues. Written as DNA, the CDR3 is TGTGCCAGCAGCCGGGGTGTCTGGGGAAGAAACACCATATATTTT. It yields the protein CASSRGVWGRNTIYF.

This chain joins TRBV5-1 and TRBJ1-2, with 9 bases identical to TRBD1. The V gene end was trimmed by 0 bases and the J gene end by 8 bases; junction bases not matched to a gene: 8. This CDR3 has 15 amino acids. CDR1 and CDR2 from the germline V gene are SGHRS and YFSETQ. In nucleotides, the CDR3 is TGCGCCAGCAGCTTGGACAGGGGGCGAGAGGGAGGCTACACCTTC. It yields the protein CASSLDRGREGGYTF.

The CDR3 DNA is TGTGCCAGCAGCTTAGCGCTCCGAGGCTCTGGAAACACCATATATTTT. Translating gives CASSLALRGSGNTIYF. The chain couples TRBV7-2 to TRBJ1-3; D is undetermined. The CDR3 extends over 16 amino acids. Trimming left V 0 bases short and J 0 bases short, with 9 bases between. In germline, CDR1 is SGHTA, CDR2 FQGNSA.

This clone was counted only a few times. This chain connects TRBV6-6 to TRBJ1-2, with a possible D match to TRBD1 (5 bases). The CDR3 is 15 residues long. CDR1 and CDR2 (germline): MNHNY, SVGAGI (reference sequence). V was clipped by 0 bases and J by 2 bases, with 10 bases between them. This CDR3 reads CASSYSEGENYGYTF. DNA for the CDR3: TGTGCCAGCAGTTACTCGGAAGGGGAAAACTATGGCTACACCTTC.

The J gene is TRBJ2-7, the V gene TRBV7-2, with 8 positions matching TRBD2. The CDR3 is 15 residues long. V lost 3 bases, J lost 4 bases, and 8 bases stayed unmatched. Germline V gives CDR1 SGHTA, CDR2 FQGNSA. CDR3 protein: CASSLNGGAAYEQYF. For the CDR3, the DNA is TGTGCCAGCAGCTTGAACGGGGGGGCCGCGTACGAGCAGTACTTC.

This chain uses TRBV6-2 or TRBV6-3 with TRBJ1-6; TRBD1 agrees at 7 bases. Germline V CDR1 and CDR2: MNHEY, SVGEGT. With V trimmed by 5 bases and J by 6 bases, 4 bases remained unmatched. This CDR3 is built from 14 residues. In DNA, the CDR3 is TGTGCCAGCAGTACCGGGACAGCTAATTCACCCCTCCACTTT. This sequence encodes CASSTGTANSPLHF.

This clone was counted once. The chain carries TRBV6-5 and TRBJ2-7; the match to TRBD1 covers 7 bases. The CDR3 has 12 amino acids. In germline, CDR1 is MNHEY, CDR2 SVGAGI. V lost 6 bases and J lost 3; bases outside the gene matches: 2. Written as DNA, the CDR3 is TGTGCCAGCAGGTGGGACAGCTACGAGCAGTACTTC. Its translation is CASRWDSYEQYF.